Included here is one T cell receptor beta chain sequence, with context. These data are taken from a study of blood T cell repertoires in COVID-19. Across the whole study: COVID-19 samples collected from the United States, Italy and Spain covered acute and convalescent phases. In each case, the material was cDNA or gDNA derived from T cells, B-cell-depleted T cells, or PBMCs.

Original data processing: From reference gene primer amplification, estimates of nucleated cell counts were derived. The protocol was immunoSEQ multiplex PCR, while the TCRdb copy is restricted to in-frame clones and leaves out a portion. V and J calls and clone size are those listed in that table; D and trimming were worked out from the DNA. The sample holds roughly 280,000 clones, around four fifths seen once. The CDR3 length is 15 residues. With 0 bases removed from V and 5 bases from J, the gap between germline ends came to 12 bases. Germline CDR1 is SGDLS and CDR2 is YYNGEE. This clonotype originated in a man aged 55-75 years with acute or convalescent COVID-19. The material sequenced was peripheral blood. The V call is TRBV9, the J call TRBJ1-5, with D tentatively TRBD1 (6 bases). CDR3 bases: TGTGCCAGCAGCGTAGAGCCTTCAGGGGATCAGCCCCAGCATTTT. Translated: CASSVEPSGDQPQHF.